The clone carrying this T cell receptor (beta chain) was observed a handful of times. Antigen specificity is unknown. Despite likely unrecorded immune exposures, the donors were nominally healthy at the time of sampling. It was with 60 Vbeta and 13 Jbeta primers that the PCR ran. Some clones are missing from TCRdb's copy, which holds only in-frame ones; the method was immunoSEQ multiplex PCR. The top ten clones hold around 2% of a sample with just over 150,000 clones, around 76% of them seen once. This specimen belongs to a study of cytomegalovirus exposure and HLA in healthy donors. Points from the study as a whole: The availability of immune exposure information extended only to CMV serostatus. More clonal expansion characterized HLA-associated TCR beta chains than equally common others in a later analysis. The authors enumerated 180 or so TCR beta chains as linked to cytomegalovirus.

Germline V gene data show CDR1 as SNHLY and CDR2 as FYNNEI. The CDR3 sequence is 13 residues long. Germline trimming cut 6 bases from V and 4 bases from J; bases unmatched to any gene: 5. Sample: PBMCs. This receptor was identified in a female donor in good health and CMV-seronegative. The chain is built from TRBV2 and TRBJ1-2; 7 bases agree with TRBD1. The CDR3 here is CASRGGQPYGYTF. Here the CDR3 DNA reads TGTGCCAGCAGGGGGGGACAGCCCTATGGCTACACCTTC.